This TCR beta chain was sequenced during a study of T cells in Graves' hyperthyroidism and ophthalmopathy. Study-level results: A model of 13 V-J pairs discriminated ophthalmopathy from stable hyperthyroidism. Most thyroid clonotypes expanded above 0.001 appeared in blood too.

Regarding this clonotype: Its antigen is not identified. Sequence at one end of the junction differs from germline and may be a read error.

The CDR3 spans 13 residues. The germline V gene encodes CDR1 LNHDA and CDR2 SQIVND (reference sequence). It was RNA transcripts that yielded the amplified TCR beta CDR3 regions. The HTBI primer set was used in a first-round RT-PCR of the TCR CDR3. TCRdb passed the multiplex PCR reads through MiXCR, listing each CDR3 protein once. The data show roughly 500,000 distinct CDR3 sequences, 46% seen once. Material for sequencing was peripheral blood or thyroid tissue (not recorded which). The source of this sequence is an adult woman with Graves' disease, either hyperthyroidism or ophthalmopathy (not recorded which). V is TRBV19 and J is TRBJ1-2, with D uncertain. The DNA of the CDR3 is TGTGCCAGTAATTTTCGACACGGATATGGCTACACATTC. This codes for CASNFRHGYGYTF.